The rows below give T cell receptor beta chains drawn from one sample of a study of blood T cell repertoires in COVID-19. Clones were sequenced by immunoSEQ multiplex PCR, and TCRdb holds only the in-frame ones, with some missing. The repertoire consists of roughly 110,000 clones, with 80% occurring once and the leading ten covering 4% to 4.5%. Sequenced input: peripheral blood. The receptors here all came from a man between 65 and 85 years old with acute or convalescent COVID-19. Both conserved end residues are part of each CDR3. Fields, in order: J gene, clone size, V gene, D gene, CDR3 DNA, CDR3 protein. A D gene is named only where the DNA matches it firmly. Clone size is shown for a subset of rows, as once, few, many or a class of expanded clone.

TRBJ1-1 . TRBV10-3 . TGTGCCATCAGTAACATGGGGGCTGGTGAAGCTTTCTTT CAISNMGAGEAFF
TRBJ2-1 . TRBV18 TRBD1 TGTGCCAGCTCACCCCCGGGACAGGGTGCAGAGCAGTTCTTC CASSPPGQGAEQFF
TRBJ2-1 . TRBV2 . TGTGCCAGCAGATTGACAAGCTCCTACAATGAGCAGTTCTTC CASRLTSSYNEQFF
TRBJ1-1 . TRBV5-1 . TGCGCCAGCAGCTTCGACACCGACGCTGAAGCTTTCTTT CASSFDTDAEAFF
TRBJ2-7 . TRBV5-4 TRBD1 TGTGCCAGCAGCTTGGACAGGGGGCAATGGGAGCAGTACTTC CASSLDRGQWEQYF
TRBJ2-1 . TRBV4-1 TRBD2 TGCGCCAGCAGCCAAGGGTGGGGAGGGCAGTACAATGAGCAGTTCTTC CASSQGWGGQYNEQFF
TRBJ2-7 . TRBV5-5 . TGTGCCAGCAGCTTGTTGGTGGCATCCGCCATGTACGAGCAGTACTTC CASSLLVASAMYEQYF
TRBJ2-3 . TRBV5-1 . TGCGCCAGCAGCCTAAGCACAGATACGCAGTATTTT CASSLSTDTQYF
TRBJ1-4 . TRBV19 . TGTGCCAGTAGTATATGGGGCAGTTCCAATGAAAAACTGTTTTTT CASSIWGSSNEKLFF
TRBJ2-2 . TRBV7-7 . TGTGCTAGTACGATCCAGGGAACCACCGGGGAGCTGTTTTTT CASTIQGTTGELFF
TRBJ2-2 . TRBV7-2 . TGTGCCAGCAGCTTAGCGGGGGGGAACACCGGGGAGCTGTTTTTT CASSLAGGNTGELFF
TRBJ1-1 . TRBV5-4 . TGTGCCAGCAGCTTGTACGGACAGAACACTGAAGCTTTCTTT CASSLYGQNTEAFF
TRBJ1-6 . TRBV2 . TGTGCCAGCAGTGATGGGGCCTCGGGTTCACCCCTCCACTTT CASSDGASGSPLHF
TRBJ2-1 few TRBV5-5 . TGTGCCAGCAGCCCCGGACAGACCTACAATGAGCAGTTCTTC CASSPGQTYNEQFF
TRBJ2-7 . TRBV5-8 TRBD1 TGTGCCAGCAGCTCTGATTTCGGGACAGGGAACGAGCAGTACTTC CASSSDFGTGNEQYF
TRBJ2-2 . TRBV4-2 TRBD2 TGTGCCAGCAGCCAAGAGGCGGGGGGGTCCACCGGGGAGCTGTTTTTT CASSQEAGGSTGELFF
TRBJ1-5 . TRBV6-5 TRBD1 TGTGCCAGCAGTCTCCGGACAGGGGGCAATCAGCCCCAGCATTTT CASSLRTGGNQPQHF
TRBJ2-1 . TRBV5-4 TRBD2 TGTGCCAGCAGCTTGTATAGCGGGGGGGCGTACAATGAGCAGTTCTTC CASSLYSGGAYNEQFF
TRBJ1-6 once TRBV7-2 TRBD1 TGTGCCAGCAGCTTAGCGGGGACAGGTGATTCACCCCTCCACTTT CASSLAGTGDSPLHF
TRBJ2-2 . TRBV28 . TGTGCCAGCAGAACAGGGTTCACCGGGGAGCTGTTTTTT CASRTGFTGELFF
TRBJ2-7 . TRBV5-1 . TGCGCCAGCGGTACAGGGTCCCTAAACGACGAGCAGTACTTC CASGTGSLNDEQYF
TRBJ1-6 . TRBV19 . TGTGCCTTGGGGGGAACAGCAAATTCACCCCTCCACTTT CALGGTANSPLHF
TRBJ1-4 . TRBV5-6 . TGTGCCAGCAGCTTGCCTGCCCGGGGTGCAACTAATGAAAAACTGTTTTTT CASSLPARGATNEKLFF
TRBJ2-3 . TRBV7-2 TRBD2 TGTGCCAGCAGCCCAGGTATAGCGGGGCGTAGCACAGATACGCAGTATTTT CASSPGIAGRSTDTQYF
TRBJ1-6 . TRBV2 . TGTGCCAGCAGACCCGCGGGGGCTGGAAATTCACCCCTCCACTTT CASRPAGAGNSPLHF
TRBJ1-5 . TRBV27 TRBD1 TGTGCCAGCAGTCCCGGGACAGCCGCTAGGAGCAATCAGCCCCAGCATTTT CASSPGTAARSNQPQHF